This TCR beta chain is from a study of T cells after yellow fever vaccination. The CDR3 has 11 residues. Looked up from germline, CDR1 is ENHRY and CDR2 is SYGVKD. V lost 11 bases and J 8 bases, leaving 15 bases between the germline ends. One entry per CDR3 protein, called by TCRdb with MiXCR from the 5' RACE reads. The sample carries about 130,000 distinct CDR3 sequences, over 8% recorded once. General study results and limits: On re-exposure, the response was weaker but peaked faster, at day 5 versus 15.

This clonotype was recorded many times. Antigen: not known. This specimen consisted of CD8+ T cells sorted from PBMCs, obtained on the day of the yellow fever booster vaccination. The chain uses TRBV10-3 and TRBJ1-2; tentatively, D is TRBD1 (5 bases). This receptor was obtained from a man between 18 and 35 years old who received the YFV17D yellow fever vaccine. CDR3 coding DNA: TGTGCCTTCCAGGGAACGGGGGGCTACACCTTC. Translated, it gives CAFQGTGGYTF.